These 8 T cell receptor beta chains were sequenced from one sample in a study of memory CD4+ T cells and cytomegalovirus serostatus. Single viable CD3+CD4+CD8-CD45RO+ cells were sorted as the memory CD4+ T cells. The method was immunoSEQ multiplex PCR; TCRdb's version includes in-frame clones alone and lacks a portion of them. The sample has some 50,000 clones, about 80% seen once; the top ten hold 1.5% to 2%. The sample comprised memory CD4+ T cells from blood. All receptors come from an adult in good health and CMV-seronegative.

The chain carries TRBV7-9 and TRBJ2-7, with D possibly being TRBD1 (6 bases). Trimming removed 3 bases from V and 4 bases from J, with 7 bases in between. From germline, CDR1 is SEHNR and CDR2 FQNEAQ (reference sequence). The CDR3 spans 12 residues. In DNA, the CDR3 is TGTGCCAGCAGCTTCACAGGGTACGAGCAGTACTTC. Translating it yields CASSFTGYEQYF.

The chain carries TRBV30 and TRBJ1-2; possible D gene TRBD1, 5 bases. Trimming took off 3 bases at V and 4 bases at J, with 18 bases between the two ends. The CDR3 sequence is 15 residues long. Germline CDR1 GTSNPN, CDR2 SVGIG (reference sequence). The CDR3 nucleotides read TGTGCCTGGAGCCCACGGGGCACGAGATCCTATGGCTACACCTTC. Residues: CAWSPRGTRSYGYTF.

V gene TRBV5-1 combines with J gene TRBJ1-6, with TRBD1 identical over 9 bases. This CDR3 comprises 15 residues. Germline CDR1 SGHRS, CDR2 YFSETQ. The ends lost 3 bases at V and 5 bases at J; junction bases unmatched: 3. CDR3 DNA sequence: TGCGCCAGCAGCTCGGGGACAGGGAATAATTCACCCCTCCACTTT. Amino acid sequence: CASSSGTGNNSPLHF.

The chain links TRBV27 to TRBJ1-2; maybe TRBD1 (5 bases). The germline V gene encodes CDR1 MNHEY and CDR2 SMNVEV (reference sequence). The V gene lost 2 bases and the J gene lost 6 bases, with 16 bases spanning the gap. The CDR3 covers 15 residues. CDR3: CASSLLTGSLHGYTF. The CDR3 bases are TGTGCCAGCAGTTTACTTACAGGAAGTCTCCATGGCTACACCTTC.

V and J are TRBV7-2 and TRBJ1-1; D gene unclear. The CDR3 is 15 residues long. V was clipped by 2 bases and J by 5 bases, with 15 bases between them. CDR1 is SGHTA and CDR2 is FQGNSA in the germline V gene. The CDR3, as DNA: TGTGCCAGCAGCTTAAGTCGGCGGAGTAGGACTGAAGCTTTCTTT. Translating it yields CASSLSRRSRTEAFF.

The chain joins TRBV28 to TRBJ1-2, with D possibly TRBD1 on 5 matching bases. Deletions cut 2 bases from V and 1 base from J, with 8 bases between. The CDR3 covers 14 residues. Germline V gene lookup returns CDR1 MDHEN and CDR2 SYDVKM. The CDR3 bases are TGTGCCAGCAGTTTAGGGACGCTTAACTATGGCTACACCTTC. Amino acids: CASSLGTLNYGYTF.

This clone occurred once. CDR3 nucleotides: TGTGCCAGCAGTCGAAAGGGACAGGGGGCGGCCGGGGAGCTGTTTTTT. Its translation is CASSRKGQGAAGELFF. This chain joins TRBV27 and TRBJ2-2; TRBD1 agrees at 12 bases. Unmatched junction bases numbered 7, after V lost 5 bases and J lost 6 bases. CDR1 and CDR2 from the germline V gene are MNHEY and SMNVEV (reference sequence). This CDR3 comprises 16 residues.

The chain uses TRBV10-2 and TRBJ1-1; D is uncertain. V was pared by 5 bases and J by 5 bases, with 12 bases between. Germline loops: CDR1 WSHSY, CDR2 SAAADI. The CDR3 sequence is 13 residues long. The CDR3 here is CASSPGLGTEAFF. The CDR3 DNA reads as TGCGCCAGCAGTCCGGGGTTAGGGACTGAAGCTTTCTTT.